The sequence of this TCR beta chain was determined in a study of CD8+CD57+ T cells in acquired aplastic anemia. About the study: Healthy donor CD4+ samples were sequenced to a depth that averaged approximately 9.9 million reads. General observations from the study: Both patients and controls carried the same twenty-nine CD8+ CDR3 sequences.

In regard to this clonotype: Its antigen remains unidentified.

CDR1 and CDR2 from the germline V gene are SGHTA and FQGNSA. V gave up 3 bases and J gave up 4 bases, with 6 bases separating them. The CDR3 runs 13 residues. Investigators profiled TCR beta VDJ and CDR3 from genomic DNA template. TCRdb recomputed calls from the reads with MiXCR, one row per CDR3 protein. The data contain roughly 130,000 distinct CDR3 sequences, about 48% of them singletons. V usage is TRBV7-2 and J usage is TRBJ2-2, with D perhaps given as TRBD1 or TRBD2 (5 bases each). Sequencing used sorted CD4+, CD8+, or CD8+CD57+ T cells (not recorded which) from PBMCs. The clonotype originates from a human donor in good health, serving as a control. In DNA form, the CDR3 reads TGTGCCAGCAGCTTTGGGGGCACCGGGGAGCTGTTTTTT. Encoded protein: CASSFGGTGELFF.